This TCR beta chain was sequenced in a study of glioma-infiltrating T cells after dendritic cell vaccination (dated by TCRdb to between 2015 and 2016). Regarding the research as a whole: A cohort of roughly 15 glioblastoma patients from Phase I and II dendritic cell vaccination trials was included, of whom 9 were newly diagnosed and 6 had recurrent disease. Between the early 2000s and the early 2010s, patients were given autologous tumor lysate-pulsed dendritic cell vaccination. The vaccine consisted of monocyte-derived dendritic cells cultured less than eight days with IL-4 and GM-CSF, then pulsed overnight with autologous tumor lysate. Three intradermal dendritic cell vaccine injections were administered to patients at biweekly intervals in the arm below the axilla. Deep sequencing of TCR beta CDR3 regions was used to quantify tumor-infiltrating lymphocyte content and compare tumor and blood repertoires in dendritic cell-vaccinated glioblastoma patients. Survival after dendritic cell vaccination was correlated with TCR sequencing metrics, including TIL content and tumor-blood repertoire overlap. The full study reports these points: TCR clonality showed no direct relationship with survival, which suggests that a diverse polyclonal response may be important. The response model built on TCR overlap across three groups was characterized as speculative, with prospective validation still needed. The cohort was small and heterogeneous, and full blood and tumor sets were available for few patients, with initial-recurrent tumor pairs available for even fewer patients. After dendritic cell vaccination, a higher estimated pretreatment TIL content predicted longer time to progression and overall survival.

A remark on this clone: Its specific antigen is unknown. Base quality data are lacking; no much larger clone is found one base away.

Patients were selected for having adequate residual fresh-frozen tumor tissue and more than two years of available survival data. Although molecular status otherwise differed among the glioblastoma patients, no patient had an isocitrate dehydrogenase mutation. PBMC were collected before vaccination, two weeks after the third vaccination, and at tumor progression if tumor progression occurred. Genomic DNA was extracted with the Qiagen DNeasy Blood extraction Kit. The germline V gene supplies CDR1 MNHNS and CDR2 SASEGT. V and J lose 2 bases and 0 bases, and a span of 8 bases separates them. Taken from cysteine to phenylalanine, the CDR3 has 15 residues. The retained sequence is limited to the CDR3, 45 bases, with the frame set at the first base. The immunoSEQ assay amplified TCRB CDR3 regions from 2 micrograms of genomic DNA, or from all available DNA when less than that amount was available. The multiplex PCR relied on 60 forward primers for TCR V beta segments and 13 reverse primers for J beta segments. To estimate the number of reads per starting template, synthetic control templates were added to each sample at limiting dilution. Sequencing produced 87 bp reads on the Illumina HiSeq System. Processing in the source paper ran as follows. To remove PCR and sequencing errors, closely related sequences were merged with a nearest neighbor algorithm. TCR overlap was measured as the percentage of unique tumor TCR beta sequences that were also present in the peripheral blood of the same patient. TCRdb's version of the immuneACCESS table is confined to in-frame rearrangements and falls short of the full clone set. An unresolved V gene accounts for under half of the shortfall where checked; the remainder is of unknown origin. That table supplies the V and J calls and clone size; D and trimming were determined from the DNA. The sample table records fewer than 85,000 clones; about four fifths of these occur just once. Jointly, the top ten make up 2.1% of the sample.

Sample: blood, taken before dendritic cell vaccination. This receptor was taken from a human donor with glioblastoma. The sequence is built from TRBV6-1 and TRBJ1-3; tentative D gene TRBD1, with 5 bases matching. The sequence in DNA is TGTGCCAGCAGTGAATCAGGGATCTCTGGAAACACCATATATTTT. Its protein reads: CASSESGISGNTIYF.